These 20 T cell receptor beta chains came from one sample sequenced in a study of blood T cell repertoires in COVID-19. The data were produced by immunoSEQ multiplex PCR, yet TCRdb's version contains in-frame clones alone and is incomplete. In the table there are some 250,000 clones, roughly nine tenths of which are singletons. Sequencing input: PBMCs or T cells enriched from blood (not recorded which). The receptors here all came from a human donor in a cohort exposed to, infected with or recovered from COVID-19 (not recorded which). The donor label of this sample is uncertain.

CDR3 nucleotides: TGTGCCAGTAGAACCCGGACAACAAACTATGGCTACACCTTC. It codes for CASRTRTTNYGYTF. V is TRBV19 and J is TRBJ1-2, with a possible D match to TRBD1 (5 bases). Germline values: CDR1 LNHDA, CDR2 SQIVND (reference sequence). The CDR3 runs 14 residues. V was clipped by 6 bases and J by 2 bases, with 13 bases between them.

DNA for the CDR3: TGTGCCAGCAGCATAACTAGGGGGCGCGTGGTCGATCAGCCCCAGCATTTT. This sequence encodes CASSITRGRVVDQPQHF. The V gene is TRBV28, the J gene TRBJ1-5; 7 positions agree with TRBD1. Germline values: CDR1 MDHEN, CDR2 SYDVKM. The CDR3 runs 17 residues. V lost 6 bases and J lost 5; bases outside the gene matches: 16.

The rearrangement links TRBV12-3 or TRBV12-4 to TRBJ2-1; D call uncertain. The CDR3 consists of 11 residues. Trimming removed 6 bases at V and 4 bases at J, with 4 bases between. CDR3 coding DNA: TGTGCCAGCAGGCTATACAATGAGCAGTTCTTC. It encodes CASRLYNEQFF.

The CDR3 coding sequence is TGTGCCAGCAGTCCACGACAGGGGGCGAACTATGGCTACACCTTC. Translation: CASSPRQGANYGYTF. This chain joins TRBV6-6 and TRBJ1-2; 10 nucleotides match TRBD1. CDR1 MNHNY and CDR2 SVGAGI come from the germline V gene (reference sequence). After removal of 5 bases from V and 2 bases from J, the junction contained 5 bases not matched to a gene. CDR3 length equals 15 residues.

The genes are TRBV6-6 and TRBJ1-3; possibly TRBD1 for D (6 bases). Per germline, CDR1 MNHNY and CDR2 SVGAGI (reference sequence). CDR3 length: 18 amino acids. V lost 5 bases to trimming and J lost 0 bases, with 20 bases between them. This chain's CDR3 is CASSQKDRGSSSGNTIYF. The DNA for the CDR3 is TGTGCCAGCAGTCAAAAGGACAGAGGAAGTTCCTCTGGAAACACCATATATTTT.

The chain uses TRBV6-5 and TRBJ1-6; D not resolved. The CDR3 is made up of 15 amino acids. Germline assignment: CDR1 MNHEY and CDR2 SVGAGI. Trimming stripped 2 bases from V and 6 bases from J, with 11 bases between. CDR3 bases: TGTGCCAGCAGTTACACACCCTCCCTTAATTCACCCCTCCACTTT. Its protein is CASSYTPSLNSPLHF.

V usage is TRBV19 and J usage is TRBJ2-1; the D gene is possibly TRBD1 (7 bases). Deletions cut 3 bases from V and 2 bases from J, with 11 bases between. Germline V gene lookup returns CDR1 LNHDA and CDR2 SQIVND (reference sequence). The CDR3 totals 15 residues. CDR3 nucleotide sequence: TGTGCCAGTAGTATCCAGGGGGGACCCTACAATGAGCAGTTCTTC. Protein sequence: CASSIQGGPYNEQFF.

This clone was seen once. The V gene is TRBV6-1, the J gene TRBJ2-3; no firm D call. V lost 3 bases and J lost 3, with 13 bases in between. From germline, CDR1 is MNHNS and CDR2 SASEGT. This CDR3 has 15 amino acids. The CDR3: CASSEASHITDTQYF. In DNA, the CDR3 is TGTGCCAGCAGTGAGGCCAGTCATATTACAGATACGCAGTATTTT.

The chain is built from TRBV30 and TRBJ1-1; D gene ambiguous. The V end was cut by 1 base, the J end by 8 bases, with 11 bases between. Germline V gene sequence: CDR1 GTSNPN, CDR2 SVGIG (reference sequence). The length of the CDR3 is 12 residues. The CDR3 region is CAWSAITLEAFF. DNA for the CDR3: TGTGCCTGGAGTGCCATCACACTAGAAGCTTTCTTT.

The chain employs TRBV7-8 and TRBJ2-7, with TRBD1 identical over 7 bases. Germline lookup yields CDR1 SGHVS and CDR2 FQNEAQ. V was clipped by 4 bases and J by 2 bases; unmatched bases: 11. This CDR3 is 16 amino acids long. This CDR3 reads CASSSQPPTGPYEQYF. The CDR3 coding sequence is TGTGCCAGCAGCTCCCAACCCCCGACAGGGCCCTACGAGCAGTACTTC.

This clone was observed a handful of times. The chain carries TRBV7-8 and TRBJ1-1; a possible D gene is TRBD1 (5 bases). V was clipped by 7 bases and J by 0 bases, with 24 bases between them. Germline assignment: CDR1 SGHVS and CDR2 FQNEAQ. This CDR3 has 18 amino acids. The CDR3 spells CASTFIPRGGTLNTEAFF. The CDR3 nucleotides are TGTGCCAGCACCTTTATCCCGAGGGGCGGGACTTTGAACACTGAAGCTTTCTTT.

This clone is a singleton in its sample. The chain links TRBV4-1 to TRBJ2-1; TRBD2 agrees at 8 bases. CDR3 length equals 16 residues. The V segment lost 3 bases and the J segment 10 bases; nucleotides outside the gene matches: 14. Germline V CDR1 and CDR2: MGHRA, YSYEKL. As DNA, the CDR3 is TGCGCCAGCAGCCACCTAGCGGGTGGGCGCCTCGGGGAGCAGTTCTTC. Protein: CASSHLAGGRLGEQFF.

The count of this clone is one. The rearrangement joins TRBV11-3 to TRBJ2-3; 7 bases agree with TRBD1. Trimming removed 5 bases from V and 1 base from J; junction bases left unmatched: 9. CDR1 is SGHNT, CDR2 YENEEA, per germline. This CDR3 has 16 amino acids. For the CDR3, the DNA is TGTGCCAGCAGCCAAGGGATAGGACAGGGCACAGATACGCAGTATTTT. This translates into CASSQGIGQGTDTQYF.

This chain joins TRBV27 and TRBJ1-3; the D is unclear. This CDR3 has 15 residues. Germline loops: CDR1 MNHEY, CDR2 SMNVEV (reference sequence). Trimming pared 1 base from V and 0 bases from J, leaving 7 bases between. This chain's CDR3 is CASSLYGISGNTIYF. The CDR3 DNA follows: TGTGCCAGCAGTTTATACGGTATCTCTGGAAACACCATATATTTT.

This chain connects TRBV19 to TRBJ1-1; TRBD1 is a possible D gene (5 bases). The CDR3 length is 13 residues. CDR1 and CDR2 from the germline V gene are LNHDA and SQIVND (reference sequence). Between the trimmed V and J ends, which lost 6 bases and 3 bases, there was a span of 11 bases. CDR3 nucleotides: TGTGCCAGTAGAGGAGGGACTCACACTGAAGCTTTCTTT. Its translation: CASRGGTHTEAFF.

V is TRBV9 and J is TRBJ1-3, with 7 positions matching TRBD1. The CDR3 covers 16 residues. CDR1 is SGDLS, CDR2 YYNGEE, per germline. Losses at the gene ends were 4 bases for V and 4 bases for J; bases not matched to a gene: 11. CDR3 in amino acids: CASSPRTGAGGNTIYF. CDR3 nucleotide sequence: TGTGCCAGCAGCCCAAGGACAGGCGCAGGAGGAAACACCATATATTTT.

This clone was observed a few times. The rearrangement links TRBV30 to TRBJ1-1, with no clear D. This CDR3 is 13 amino acids long. V was clipped by 1 base and J by 11 bases, with 17 bases between them. The germline CDR1 and CDR2 sequences are GTSNPN and SVGIG (reference sequence). CDR3 sequence (DNA): TGTGCCTGGAGTGGATACCCAAGTAATGAGGCTTTCTTT. Translating gives CAWSGYPSNEAFF.

The chain has TRBV19 and TRBJ2-7; 9 bases map to TRBD1. Germline CDR1 reads LNHDA; CDR2 reads SQIVND (reference sequence). The V and J ends lost 5 bases and 2 bases, in that order; junction bases with no gene match: 7. The CDR3 spans 15 residues. The CDR3 loop reads CASSSTGTGTYEQYF. The CDR3 DNA sequence: TGTGCCAGTAGTTCTACCGGGACAGGGACCTACGAGCAGTACTTC. The full variable domain, with the rest looked up from reference TRBV19 and TRBJ2-7, is DGGITQSPKYLFRKEGQNVTLSCEQNLNHDAMYWYRQDPGQGLRLIYYSQIVNDFQKGDIAEGYSVSREKKESFPLTVTSAQKNPTAFYLCASSSTGTGTYEQYFGPGTRLTVT.

This chain uses TRBV27 with TRBJ2-2; TRBD1 matches at 7 bases. This CDR3 is built from 16 residues. V lost 4 bases, J lost 6 bases, and 11 bases stayed unmatched. CDR1 and CDR2 from the germline V gene are MNHEY and SMNVEV (reference sequence). Written as DNA, the CDR3 is TGTGCCAGCAGTTCCCACAAAGACAGGGCGGCCGGGGAGCTGTTTTTT. Residues: CASSSHKDRAAGELFF.

The chain links TRBV19 to TRBJ1-1, with 7 nucleotides matching TRBD1. Trimming removed 0 bases from V and 5 bases from J; junction bases left unmatched: 9. CDR3 length equals 16 residues. Germline V lookup: CDR1 LNHDA, CDR2 SQIVND (reference sequence). CDR3 residues: CASSIEGDRAHTEAFF. For the CDR3, the DNA is TGTGCCAGTAGTATAGAGGGCGACAGGGCTCATACTGAAGCTTTCTTT.